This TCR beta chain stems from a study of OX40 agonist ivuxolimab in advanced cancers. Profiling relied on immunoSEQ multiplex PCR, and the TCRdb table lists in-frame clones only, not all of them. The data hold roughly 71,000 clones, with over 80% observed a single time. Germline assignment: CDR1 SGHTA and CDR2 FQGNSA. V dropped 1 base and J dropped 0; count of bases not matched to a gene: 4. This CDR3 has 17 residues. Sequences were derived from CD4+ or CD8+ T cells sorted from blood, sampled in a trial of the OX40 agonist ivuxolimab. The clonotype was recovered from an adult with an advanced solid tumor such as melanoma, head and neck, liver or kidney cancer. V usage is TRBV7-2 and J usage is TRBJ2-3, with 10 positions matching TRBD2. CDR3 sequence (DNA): TGTGCCAGCAGCTTAGACAGCGGGGGGGCCAGCACAGATACGCAGTATTTT. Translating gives CASSLDSGGASTDTQYF.